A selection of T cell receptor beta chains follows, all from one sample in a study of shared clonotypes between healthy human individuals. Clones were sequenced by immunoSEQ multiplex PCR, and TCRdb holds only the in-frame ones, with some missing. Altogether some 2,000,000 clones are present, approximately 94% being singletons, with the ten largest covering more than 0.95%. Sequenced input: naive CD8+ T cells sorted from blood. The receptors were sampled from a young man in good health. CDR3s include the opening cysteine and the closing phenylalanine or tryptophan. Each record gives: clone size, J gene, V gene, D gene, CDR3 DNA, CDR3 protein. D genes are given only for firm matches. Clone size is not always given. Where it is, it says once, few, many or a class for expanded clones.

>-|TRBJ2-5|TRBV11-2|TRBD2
TGTGCCAGCAGCTCGGTGACTAGCGGGACTCAAGAGACCCAGTACTTC
CASSSVTSGTQETQYF
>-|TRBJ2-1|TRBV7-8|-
TGTGCCAGCACCGAGGTGGGCGGAAGCTACAATGAGCAGTTCTTC
CASTEVGGSYNEQFF
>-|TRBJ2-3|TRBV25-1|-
TGTGCCAGCAGTCCACCCCTCCCGGATACGCAGTATTTT
CASSPPLPDTQYF
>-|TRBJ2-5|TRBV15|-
TGTGCCACCAGCAGAGATGGGGGTCTCAGGGAGACCCAGTACTTC
CATSRDGGLRETQYF
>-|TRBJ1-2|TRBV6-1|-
TGTGCCAGCAACAGACCGGGACTATTCCTCTATGGCTACACCTTC
CASNRPGLFLYGYTF
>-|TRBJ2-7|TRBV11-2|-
TGTGCCAGCAGCGGACCGGAGGGGGCCTACGAGCAGTACTTC
CASSGPEGAYEQYF
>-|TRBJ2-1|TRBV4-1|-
TGCGCCAGCAGCCAAGCACACAGCATGGGGGAGCAGTTCTTC
CASSQAHSMGEQFF
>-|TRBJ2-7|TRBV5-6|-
TGTGCCAGCAGATTCGGACAGAACTACGAGCAGTACTTC
CASRFGQNYEQYF
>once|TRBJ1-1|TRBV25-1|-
TGTGCCAGCAGTGCGAACGACGGGCCGAACACTGAAGCTTTCTTT
CASSANDGPNTEAFF
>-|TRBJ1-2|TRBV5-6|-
TGTGCCAGCAGCTTTTCCGACAGTCACTATGGCTACACCTTC
CASSFSDSHYGYTF
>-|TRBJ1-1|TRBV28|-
TGTGCCAGCAGTTTCCCGGTGTCCCCCGAAGCTTTCTTT
CASSFPVSPEAFF
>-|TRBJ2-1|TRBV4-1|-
TGCGCCAGCAGCCGAACGACAGTCAGCTCCTACAATGAGCAGTTCTTC
CASSRTTVSSYNEQFF
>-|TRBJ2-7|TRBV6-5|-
TGTGCCAGCAGTACCATCCAGGGGAGCGCCGAGCAGTACTTC
CASSTIQGSAEQYF
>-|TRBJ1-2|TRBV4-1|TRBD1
TGCGCCAGCAGCCAGACCGGGACAGGGCATAACTATGGCTACACCTTC
CASSQTGTGHNYGYTF
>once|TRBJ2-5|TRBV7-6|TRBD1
TGTGCCAGCAGCAGAGACAGGGGGCTAGGGGAGACCCAGTACTTC
CASSRDRGLGETQYF
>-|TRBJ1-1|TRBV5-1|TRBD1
TGCGCCAGCAGCATCCAAAACAGGGGGGCGGACACTGAAGCTTTCTTT
CASSIQNRGADTEAFF
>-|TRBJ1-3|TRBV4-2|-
TGTGCCAGCAGCCTCGGCTTTATGAGAGACAGCGACTCTGGAAACACCATATATTTT
CASSLGFMRDSDSGNTIYF
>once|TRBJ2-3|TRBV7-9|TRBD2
TGTGCCAGCAGCAGACTAGCGACAGATACGCAGTATTTT
CASSRLATDTQYF
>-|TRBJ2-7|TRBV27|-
TGTGCCAGCAGTTTAAAACGGGCCTCCTACGAGCAGTACTTC
CASSLKRASYEQYF
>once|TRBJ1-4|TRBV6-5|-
TGTGCCAGCAGTTACTCTGGGACTAATGAAAAACTGTTTTTT
CASSYSGTNEKLFF
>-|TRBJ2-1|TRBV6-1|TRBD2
TGTGCCAGCACTAGCGGGAGGGCCGGCTACAATGAGCAGTTCTTC
CASTSGRAGYNEQFF
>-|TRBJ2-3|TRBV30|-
TGTGCCTGGAGTCACCCCTCGAGGGATACGCAGTATTTT
CAWSHPSRDTQYF
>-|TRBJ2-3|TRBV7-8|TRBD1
TGTGCCAGCAGCTACAGGGGTCGCACAGATACGCAGTATTTT
CASSYRGRTDTQYF
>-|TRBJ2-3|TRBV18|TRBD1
TGTGCCAGCTCCCAAACGGACAGGGTCTCAGATACGCAGTATTTT
CASSQTDRVSDTQYF
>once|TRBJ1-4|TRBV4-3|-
TGCGCCAGCAGCCAAGATGAGGGGAGGGAAAAACTGTTTTTT
CASSQDEGREKLFF
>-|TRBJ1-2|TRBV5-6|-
TGTGCCAGCAGCCGTACGGGGGACTCTAACTATGGCTACACCTTC
CASSRTGDSNYGYTF
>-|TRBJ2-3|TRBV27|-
TGTGCCAGCAGCCTCCTTCGGCGGGCCGGGAGCACAGATACGCAGTATTTT
CASSLLRRAGSTDTQYF
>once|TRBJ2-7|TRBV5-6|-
TGTGCCAGCAGCTTGGTCCGCCCGTCCTACGAGCAGTACTTC
CASSLVRPSYEQYF
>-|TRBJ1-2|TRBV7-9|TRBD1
TGTGCCAGCAGCACAGGGACAGGGTCGTATAGCTATGGCTACACCTTC
CASSTGTGSYSYGYTF
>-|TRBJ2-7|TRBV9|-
TGTGCCAGCAGCGTGAGAGGAGATCTAAGGCTCTACGAGCAGTACTTC
CASSVRGDLRLYEQYF
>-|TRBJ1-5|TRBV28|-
TGTGCCAGCAGTTCCGTTGGGTATAGCAATCAGCCCCAGCATTTT
CASSSVGYSNQPQHF
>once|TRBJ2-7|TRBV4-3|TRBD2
TGCGCCAGCAGCCAAGAGGGGGGTAGCGGGGACTACGAGCAGTACTTC
CASSQEGGSGDYEQYF
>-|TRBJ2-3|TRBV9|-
TGTGCCAGCAGCGTAGGGGGAGAGGATACGCAGTATTTT
CASSVGGEDTQYF